The T cell receptor beta chain under discussion was sequenced for a study of PD-1 blockade in classical Hodgkin lymphoma (dated by TCRdb to 2018 to 2020). Broadly, across the study: Nivolumab dosing was 3 mg/kg intravenously every 2 weeks, continuing until either disease progression or unacceptable toxicity. The study used CyTOF and TCR beta sequencing to define a peripheral blood immune signature of response to PD-1 blockade in classical Hodgkin lymphoma.

For this clone: The antigen this receptor binds is unknown. Base qualities are not at hand, and no much larger clone is one base apart.

On the study overall, not on this receptor specifically: Patients starting nivolumab less than 1 year after ASCT had lower diversity and were excluded from later analyses to avoid confounding by immune reconstitution. Trial patients achieving complete response had baseline diversity similar to newly diagnosed patients, whereas partial responders and progressors had significantly lower diversity. Newly diagnosed patients were reported to have lower baseline TCR diversity than healthy donors, and relapsed/refractory patients were reported to have lower baseline TCR diversity still. The study was limited to a single clinical trial cohort, and causes of repertoire differences, possibly disease activity or prior therapy, remained undefined. A significant rise by C4D1 was seen in CD4+ but not CD8+ TCR diversity (p=0.0027 vs p=0.16), with the rise being most apparent in complete responders (p=0.02).

The Qiagen DNeasy kit was used to extract genomic DNA both from unsorted PBMCs and from the negatively selected CD4+ and CD8+ fractions. Using primers that anneal to V and J segments, immunoSEQ multiplex PCR amplified the TCR beta CDR3 regions. A synthetic immune receptor repertoire was used to minimize amplification bias, and any remaining bias was removed computationally after sequencing. In the original analysis: Custom Python scripts were used to quantify repertoire diversity as the Shannon entropy index. Unsorted, CD4+ and CD8+ repertoires were analyzed separately, except for combined analyses in which CD4+ and CD8+ sequences were merged in silico. Clonal expansion was defined as at least a 2-fold frequency increase after treatment relative to C1D1, with a pseudocount of 0.5 for undetected baseline clones. Clones with 0 or 1 copy at C1D1 were defined as singleton clones, while clones with 2 or more copies were defined as non-singleton clones. Clones expanded in unsorted samples were assigned a CD4+, CD8+ or unknown annotation through matching of protein sequences in sorted samples from the same patient. Diversity changes from C1D1 to C4D1 were tested in paired samples using Wilcoxon tests. The clones in this table, taken by TCRdb from immuneACCESS, are in-frame only. Not every clone is retained; where verified, under half of the shortfall comes from an unresolved V gene, and the cause of the rest is unknown. V and J calls plus clone size are reproduced from that table; the DNA served to infer D and trimming. This sample has 25,000 to 30,000 clones in its table, and around 70% of those were observed once. The ten largest account for around 26% of the sample.

The sample's time point label, in plain terms: cycle 2 day 1 (C2D1) of nivolumab. Every trial patient had relapsed following autologous stem cell transplantation, and prior brentuximab vedotin exposure was what differed among cohorts A, B and C. The trial cohort included 55 to 65 patients with relapsed/refractory classical Hodgkin lymphoma, and each patient had a best overall response of complete response, partial response or progressive disease. In the multi-cohort phase II CheckMate 205 trial, trial patients received single-agent nivolumab. Best overall response was determined by an independent review committee according to the 2007 International Working Group response criteria. PBMCs from the trial were collected at three points: immediately before nivolumab initiation (C1D1), and during therapy at cycle 2 day 1 and cycle 4 day 1. After peripheral blood was drawn into 8 mL Vacutainer Cell Preparation Tubes, PBMCs were isolated by centrifugation and then cryopreserved.

From cysteine to phenylalanine, the CDR3 is 16 amino acids long. Only the CDR3 portion is preserved as DNA: 48 bases, with reading frame beginning at the first base. CDR1 and CDR2 are read off the germline V gene (reference sequence) as MNHEY and SMNVEV. V is shortened by 5 bases, J by 4 bases, and the region joining them spans 21 bases. This material consisted of peripheral blood mononuclear cells (PBMCs), taken before the second cycle of nivolumab. The chain links TRBV27 with TRBJ2-7; the D gene assignment is perhaps TRBD1 or TRBD2, with each matching 5 bases. The TCR originated in a human donor with classical Hodgkin lymphoma. The DNA sequence is TGTGCCAGCAGTACCCGGGGCCGGAAGGGCGGGTACGAGCAGTACTTC. The encoded protein is CASSTRGRKGGYEQYF.